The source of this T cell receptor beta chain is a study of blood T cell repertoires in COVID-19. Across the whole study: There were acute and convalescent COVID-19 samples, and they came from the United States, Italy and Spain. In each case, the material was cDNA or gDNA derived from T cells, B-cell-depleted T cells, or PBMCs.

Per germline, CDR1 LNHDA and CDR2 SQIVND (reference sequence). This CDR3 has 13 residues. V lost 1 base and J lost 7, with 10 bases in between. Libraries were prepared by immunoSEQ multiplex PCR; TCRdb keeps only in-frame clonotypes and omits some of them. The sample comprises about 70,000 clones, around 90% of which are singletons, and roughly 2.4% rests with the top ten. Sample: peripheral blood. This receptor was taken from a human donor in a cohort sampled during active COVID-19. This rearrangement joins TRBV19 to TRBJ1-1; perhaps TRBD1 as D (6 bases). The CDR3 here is CASSIARGGEAFF. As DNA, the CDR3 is TGTGCCAGTAGTATAGCCAGGGGCGGTGAAGCTTTCTTT.